These T cell receptor beta chains were read from a single sample in a study of cytomegalovirus exposure and HLA in healthy donors. Clones were read by immunoSEQ multiplex PCR, and TCRdb kept only the in-frame ones, dropping some. The sample has 150,000 or so clones, around four fifths seen once. Sequencing was carried out using PBMCs. The receptors stem from a man aged 25-40 years in good health and CMV-seropositive. Both conserved end residues are part of each CDR3. The D gene is left open where the match is weak. Expanded clones get a size class; other rows say once, few or many, or leave the size out.

clone_size,j_call,d_call,v_call,cdr3_aa,cdr3_nt
.,TRBJ2-2,TRBD2,TRBV27,CAVRLAVDTGELFF,TGTGCCGTCCGACTAGCGGTCGACACCGGGGAGCTGTTTTTT
.,TRBJ2-7,TRBD1,TRBV18,CASSLRGYEQYF,TGTGCCAGCTCACTCAGGGGGTACGAGCAGTACTTC
.,TRBJ2-7,TRBD2,TRBV19,CASSIGVAGSYEQYF,TGTGCCAGTAGTATCGGGGTAGCGGGGTCCTACGAGCAGTACTTC
.,TRBJ2-3,TRBD2,TRBV2,CASPGGQGADTQYF,TGTGCCAGCCCGGGGGGGCAGGGCGCAGATACGCAGTATTTT
once,TRBJ2-3,.,TRBV6-5,CASGAASTDTQYF,TGTGCCAGCGGGGCGGCTAGCACAGATACGCAGTATTTT
.,TRBJ2-7,TRBD1,TRBV6-6,CASSELRTGVYEQYF,TGTGCCAGCAGCGAGCTCCGGACAGGGGTCTACGAGCAGTACTTC
.,TRBJ2-5,TRBD1,TRBV7-9,CASSLVHRGQETQYF,TGTGCCAGCAGCTTAGTCCACAGGGGGCAGGAGACCCAGTACTTC
.,TRBJ1-4,.,TRBV27,CASSSAGGVREKLFF,TGTGCCAGCAGTTCCGCGGGGGGGGTCCGGGAAAAACTGTTTTTT
few,TRBJ1-6,.,TRBV10-2,CASRPGAYNSPLHF,TGCGCCAGCAGACCAGGCGCCTATAATTCACCCCTCCACTTT
.,TRBJ2-3,.,TRBV4-3,CASSQEYYTHGTDTQYF,TGCGCCAGCAGCCAAGAGTACTACACTCATGGCACAGATACGCAGTATTTT
.,TRBJ1-6,.,TRBV11-3,CASSLGVRSPLHF,TGTGCCAGCAGCTTAGGAGTACGGTCACCCCTCCACTTT
.,TRBJ2-3,TRBD2,TRBV5-6,CASSLERGAPDTQYF,TGTGCCAGCAGCTTGGAGCGGGGGGCCCCTGATACGCAGTATTTT
once,TRBJ1-6,TRBD1,TRBV19,CASRGAGTGSFRGSPLHF,TGTGCCAGCCGGGGGGCCGGGACAGGGAGTTTTCGGGGTTCACCCCTCCACTTT
.,TRBJ2-3,TRBD2,TRBV4-2,CASSRRESGGVADTQYF,TGTGCCAGCAGCCGGCGGGAAAGCGGGGGGGTTGCAGATACGCAGTATTTT
.,TRBJ1-5,TRBD1,TRBV6-4,CASSDWTGGKQPQHF,TGTGCCAGCAGTGACTGGACAGGGGGCAAGCAGCCCCAGCATTTT
.,TRBJ1-1,.,TRBV4-3,CASSQDGGDGTEAFF,TGCGCCAGCAGCCAAGATGGAGGGGATGGCACTGAAGCTTTCTTT
.,TRBJ1-5,.,TRBV4-2,CASSQDSAGGNQPQHF,TGTGCCAGCAGCCAAGATTCGGCGGGGGGCAATCAGCCCCAGCATTTT
.,TRBJ1-6,.,TRBV4-3,CASSRGRVDSSPLHF,TGCGCCAGCAGCCGGGGGAGGGTAGACAGTTCACCCCTCCACTTT
.,TRBJ1-3,TRBD1,TRBV7-6,CASSLETGVSSGNTIYF,TGTGCCAGCAGCTTAGAGACAGGGGTCAGCTCTGGAAACACCATATATTTT
.,TRBJ1-4,.,TRBV7-9,CASSDGQFSNEKLFF,TGTGCCAGCAGCGATGGACAGTTTAGCAATGAAAAACTGTTTTTT
.,TRBJ1-5,.,TRBV27,CASSLSQGPPQHF,TGTGCCAGCAGTTTATCACAGGGCCCGCCCCAGCATTTT
.,TRBJ2-3,.,TRBV10-1,CASSSPREVDTQYF,TGCGCCAGCAGCTCACCCCGGGAAGTGGATACGCAGTATTTT
.,TRBJ2-7,TRBD2,TRBV20-1,CSARRGYEQYF,TGCAGTGCCCGGCGGGGGTACGAGCAGTACTTC
.,TRBJ2-2,.,TRBV4-3,CASSQDRYSRTGELFF,TGCGCCAGCAGCCAAGATCGCTACAGCCGCACCGGGGAGCTGTTTTTT
.,TRBJ2-7,TRBD2,TRBV19,CASGLAGNSYEQYF,TGTGCCAGTGGGCTAGCGGGGAACTCCTACGAGCAGTACTTC
once,TRBJ2-1,TRBD2,TRBV5-1,CASSRRLAGANNEQFF,TGCGCCAGCAGCCGGAGACTAGCGGGGGCCAACAATGAGCAGTTCTTC
.,TRBJ1-4,.,TRBV2,CASSPDGLLGTNEKLFF,TGTGCCAGCAGCCCGGACGGACTCCTGGGAACTAATGAAAAACTGTTTTTT
.,TRBJ2-4,.,TRBV4-3,CASSQDEAAIAKNIQYF,TGCGCCAGCAGCCAAGATGAGGCAGCGATAGCCAAAAACATTCAGTACTTC